This entry lists 10 T cell receptor beta chains sequenced from one sample in a study of vaccination effects on CD4 cells after COVID-19. The table came from immunoSEQ multiplex PCR; TCRdb's copy has only in-frame clones and leaves some out. The sample carries about 68,000 clones, 80% recorded once. Their target antigens are unknown. CD4+ T cells specific for antigen were expanded with viral peptide pools by the ViraFEST assay before sequencing. Having been cultured for less than 12 days, the cells underwent CD4+ T cell isolation. Testing of the vaccine recipients showed negative nucleocapsid antibodies and no prior SARS-CoV-2 infection. The sample here was CD4+ T cells from PBMCs cultured with SARS-CoV-2 spike peptides, taken before COVID-19 vaccination. Source of these receptors: a human donor who received a COVID-19 vaccine.

The chain links TRBV18 to TRBJ1-1; a weak D match, TRBD1 (6 bases). This CDR3 has 16 residues. Deletions cut 1 base from V and 4 bases from J, with 16 bases between. Germline V lookup: CDR1 KGHSH, CDR2 LQKENI. CDR3 DNA: TGTGCCAGCTCACCACGAGGGGCAGGGGAGTTCACTGAAGCTTTCTTT. Translated: CASSPRGAGEFTEAFF.

This rearrangement joins TRBV6-5 to TRBJ2-3; the match to TRBD1 covers 9 bases. Per the germline V gene, CDR1 is MNHEY and CDR2 is SVGAGI. Trimming cost V 6 bases and J 3 bases; bases outside gene matches: 7. The CDR3 is 15 amino acids. This CDR3 reads CASRRDRGGTDTQYF. CDR3 DNA sequence: TGTGCCAGCAGGCGAGACAGGGGGGGGACAGATACGCAGTATTTT.

This chain uses TRBV28 with TRBJ2-3; the D gene is possibly TRBD1 (6 bases). The CDR3 runs 12 residues. In germline, CDR1 is MDHEN, CDR2 SYDVKM. Trimming stripped 5 bases from V and 6 bases from J, with 9 bases between. The CDR3 region is CASSSTGDTQYF. DNA for the CDR3: TGTGCCAGCAGTAGCACAGGGGATACGCAGTATTTT.

V and J are TRBV24-1 and TRBJ1-4; 8 nucleotides line up with TRBD1. V trimming: 2 bases; J trimming: 4 bases; junction bases outside the gene matches: 2. CDR1 and CDR2 (germline): KGHDR, SFDVKD. The CDR3 has 15 residues. CDR3 bases: TGTGCCACCAGTGATTCGACAGGGGATAATGAAAAACTGTTTTTT. This sequence encodes CATSDSTGDNEKLFF.

The sample holds one count of this clone. The V gene is TRBV28, the J gene TRBJ1-5; weak D call: TRBD1 (6 bases). There are 13 residues in the CDR3. In germline, CDR1 is MDHEN, CDR2 SYDVKM. The germline V and J ends were trimmed by 5 bases and 5 bases, with 10 bases remaining between them. For the CDR3, the DNA is TGTGCCAGCAGTGCGGACAGTTATCAGCCCCAGCATTTT. Its protein product is CASSADSYQPQHF.

This clone was detected a few times. The rearrangement joins TRBV6-5 to TRBJ2-5, with D possibly called TRBD1 or TRBD2 (5 bases each). The germline V gene has CDR1 MNHEY and CDR2 SVGAGI. The CDR3 runs 15 residues. V was clipped by 6 bases and J by 5 bases, with 19 bases between them. The CDR3 spells CASSRQRTDWETQYF. The CDR3, as DNA: TGTGCCAGCAGCAGACAGCGGACTGACTGGGAGACCCAGTACTTC.

V and J are TRBV6-1 and TRBJ2-2; TRBD2 matches at 12 bases. CDR3 size: 18 residues. Germline trimming cut 0 bases from V and 5 bases from J; bases unmatched to any gene: 7. CDR1 and CDR2 (germline): MNHNS, SASEGT. DNA of the CDR3: TGTGCCAGCAGTGAAGCCCCCCTAGCGGGGGGGCCTACCGGGGAGCTGTTTTTT. Protein product: CASSEAPLAGGPTGELFF.

The chain carries TRBV2 and TRBJ2-1, with unresolved D. CDR1 and CDR2 from the germline V gene are SNHLY and FYNNEI. The CDR3 is 13 amino acids. V lost 5 bases and J lost 10, with 15 bases in between. The CDR3 loop is CASSPARQVEQFF. CDR3 nucleotides: TGTGCCAGCAGTCCAGCTAGGCAGGTAGAGCAGTTCTTC.

The rearrangement links TRBV28 to TRBJ1-5; 10 positions agree with TRBD1. The junction had 12 bases not matched to a gene; V was cut back by 6 bases and J by 4 bases. The length of the CDR3 is 17 residues. Germline CDR1 is MDHEN and CDR2 is SYDVKM. DNA of the CDR3: TGTGCCAGCAGCGATATTGCCGGACAGGGGGTGAATCAGCCCCAGCATTTT. This sequence encodes CASSDIAGQGVNQPQHF. The variable domain in full, with the rest retrieved from reference TRBV28 and TRBJ1-5, is DVKVTQSSRYLVKRTGEKVFLECVQDMDHENMFWYRQDPGLGLRLIYFSYDVKMKEKGDIPEGYSVSREKKERFSLILESASTNQTSMYLCASSDIAGQGVNQPQHFGDGTRLSIL.

The V call is TRBV6-2 or TRBV6-3, the J call TRBJ1-1; D is perhaps TRBD1 (5 bases). The CDR3 sequence is 13 residues long. The V gene's germline CDR1 is MNHEY and CDR2 SVGEGT. Trimming cost V 6 bases and J 5 bases, with 13 bases left between them. The CDR3 DNA reads as TGTGCCAGCAGCCAAGGGGTTCGGACTGAAGCTTTCTTT. This encodes CASSQGVRTEAFF.